This T cell receptor beta chain was recovered during a study of cytomegalovirus exposure and HLA in healthy donors. Across the whole study: Unique TCRs numbering some 93 million, obtained from HLA-typed donors, made up an early data release. Study observations and caveats: Later on, analysis showed that most CMV-associated TCR beta chains appeared to be HLA-restricted.

PCR involved 60 Vbeta and 13 Jbeta primers. The assay was immunoSEQ multiplex PCR, and TCRdb's table has in-frame clones only and misses some. The sample includes some 54,000 clones, around 80% of them seen just once. With respect to this clone: The antigen is undetermined.

The sequenced material came from PBMCs. The TCR originated in a male donor in good health and CMV-seronegative.

The CDR3 spells CASSAWTDTEAFF. CDR3 nucleotides: TGTGCCAGCAGCGCCTGGACAGACACTGAAGCTTTCTTT. The chain carries TRBV9 and TRBJ1-1; D possibly corresponds to TRBD1 (6 bases). Deletions cut 3 bases from V and 3 bases from J, with 9 bases between. The CDR3 length is 13 residues. Germline CDR1 is SGDLS and CDR2 is YYNGEE. The complete variable domain, with remaining parts taken from reference TRBV9 and TRBJ1-1, reads DSGVTQTPKHLITATGQRVTLRCSPRSGDLSVYWYQQSLDQGLQFLIQYYNGEERAKGNILERFSAQQFPDLHSELNLSSLELGDSALYFCASSAWTDTEAFFGQGTRLTVV.